This T cell receptor beta chain was obtained from a study of blood T cell repertoires in COVID-19. The protocol was immunoSEQ multiplex PCR, while the TCRdb copy is restricted to in-frame clones and leaves out a portion. The table records some 94,000 clones, around nine tenths of them present only once. This CDR3 region has 13 residues. V gave up 5 bases and J gave up 5 bases, with 14 bases separating them. Germline lookup yields CDR1 SGHRS and CDR2 YFSETQ. In this sample, this clone turned up once. The source material was peripheral blood. This sequence joins TRBV5-1 and TRBJ2-7, with D possibly TRBD2 on 6 matching bases. The clonotype was recovered from a woman aged 55-70 years with COVID-19, enrolled during active disease. The CDR3 DNA follows: TGCGCCAGCAGTCTCCGGGTAGCGGACGAGCAGTACTTC. Translating gives CASSLRVADEQYF.